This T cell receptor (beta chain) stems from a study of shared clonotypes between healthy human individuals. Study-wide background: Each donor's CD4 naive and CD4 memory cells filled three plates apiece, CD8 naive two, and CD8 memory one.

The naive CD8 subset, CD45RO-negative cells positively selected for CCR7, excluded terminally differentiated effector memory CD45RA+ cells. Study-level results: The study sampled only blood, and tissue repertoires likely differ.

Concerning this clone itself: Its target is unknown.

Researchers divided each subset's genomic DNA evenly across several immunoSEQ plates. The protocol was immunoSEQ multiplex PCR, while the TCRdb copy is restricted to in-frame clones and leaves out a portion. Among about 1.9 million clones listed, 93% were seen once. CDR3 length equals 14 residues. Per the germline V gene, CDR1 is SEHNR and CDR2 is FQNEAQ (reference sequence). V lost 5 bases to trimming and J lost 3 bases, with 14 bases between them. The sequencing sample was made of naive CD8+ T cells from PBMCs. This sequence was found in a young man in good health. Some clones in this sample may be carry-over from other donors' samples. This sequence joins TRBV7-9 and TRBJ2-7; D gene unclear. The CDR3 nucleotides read TGTGCCAGCAGCCGGACGGACCCTTACTACGAGCAGTACTTC. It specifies CASSRTDPYYEQYF. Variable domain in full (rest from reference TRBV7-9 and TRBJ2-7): DTGVSQNPRHKITKRGQNVTFRCDPISEHNRLYWYRQTLGQGPEFLTYFQNEAQLEKSRLLSDRFSAERPKGSFSTLEIQRTEQGDSAMYLCASSRTDPYYEQYFGPGTRLTVT.